These 4 T cell receptor beta chains originate from one sample sequenced in a study of T cell responses to AZD1222 COVID-19 vaccine. Profiling relied on immunoSEQ multiplex PCR, and the TCRdb table lists in-frame clones only, not all of them. This repertoire shows about 150,000 clones, 94% found once; its top ten account for 1.3%. This specimen was peripheral blood, taken on day 0 of AZD1222 vaccination. These receptors all come from an adult in good health.

This clone came up a few times. V usage is TRBV10-1 and J usage is TRBJ2-7, with 7 bases that match TRBD2. This CDR3 region has 18 residues. With V trimmed by 4 bases and J by 4 bases, 19 bases remained unmatched. Germline-derived CDR1 and CDR2 are WNHNN and SYGVQD (reference sequence). DNA for the CDR3: TGCGCCAGCAGTGCGCCTGGACTAGTCTCAGACGTTGGGTACGAGCAGTACGTC. Protein: CASSAPGLVSDVGYEQYV.

The genes are TRBV6-5 and TRBJ1-5, with no clear D. V was shortened by 4 bases and J by 0 bases, with 7 bases between the two germline ends. The CDR3 contains 14 residues. CDR1 and CDR2 from the germline V gene are MNHEY and SVGAGI. DNA of the CDR3: TGTGCCAGCAGTTCAACAAATAGCAATCAGCCCCAGCATTTT. Its protein product is CASSSTNSNQPQHF.

The CDR3 DNA follows: TGTGCCAGCAGCCCGGGGGGACTCCTCAAAACCTACGAGCAGTACGTC. Its translation: CASSPGGLLKTYEQYV. This chain uses TRBV5-8 with TRBJ2-7; 7 bases map to TRBD2. Unmatched junction bases numbered 12, after V lost 4 bases and J lost 2 bases. Germline assignment: CDR1 SGHTS and CDR2 YDEGEE. The CDR3 loop spans 16 amino acids.

The rearrangement joins TRBV13 to TRBJ2-1; D is uncertain. The germline V gene encodes CDR1 PRHDT and CDR2 FYEKMQ (reference sequence). V gave up 5 bases and J gave up 2 bases, with 13 bases separating them. The CDR3 contains 15 residues. The CDR3 nucleotides read TGTGCCAGCAGCCCCGGACCTTCTACCTACAATGAGCAGTTCTTC. Translation: CASSPGPSTYNEQFF.